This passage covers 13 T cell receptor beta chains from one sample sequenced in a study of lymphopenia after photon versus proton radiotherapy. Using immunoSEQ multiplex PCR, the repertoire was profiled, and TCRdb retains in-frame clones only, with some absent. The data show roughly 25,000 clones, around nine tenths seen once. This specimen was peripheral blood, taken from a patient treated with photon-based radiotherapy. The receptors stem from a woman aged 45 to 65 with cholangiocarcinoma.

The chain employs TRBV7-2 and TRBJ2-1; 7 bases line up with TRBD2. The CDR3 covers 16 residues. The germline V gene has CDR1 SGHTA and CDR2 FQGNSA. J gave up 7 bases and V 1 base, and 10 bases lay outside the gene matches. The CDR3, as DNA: TGTGCCAGCAGCTTAGAAGTTGGGCGGGGGAGGAATGAGCAGTTCTTC. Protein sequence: CASSLEVGRGRNEQFF. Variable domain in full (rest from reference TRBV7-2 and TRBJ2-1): GAGVSQSPSNKVTEKGKDVELRCDPISGHTALYWYRQSLGQGLEFLIYFQGNSAPDKSGLPSDRFSAERTGGSVSTLTIQRTQQEDSAVYLCASSLEVGRGRNEQFFGPGTRLTVL.

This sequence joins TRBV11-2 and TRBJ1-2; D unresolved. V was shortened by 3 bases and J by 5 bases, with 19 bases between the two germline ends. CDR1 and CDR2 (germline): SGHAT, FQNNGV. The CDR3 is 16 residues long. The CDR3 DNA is TGTGCCAGCAGCTTGACCCCTAATCCCACAAATTATGGCTACACCTTC. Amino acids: CASSLTPNPTNYGYTF.

The CDR3 is CASKEGGRYEQYF. The CDR3 DNA reads TGTGCCAGCAAGGAAGGGGGCCGGTACGAGCAGTACTTC. The J gene is TRBJ2-7, the V gene TRBV6-1; TRBD1 aligns across 7 bases. The J segment lost 4 bases and the V segment lost 7 bases, leaving 7 bases of the junction unmatched. Germline V lookup: CDR1 MNHNS, CDR2 SASEGT. The CDR3 has 13 amino acids.

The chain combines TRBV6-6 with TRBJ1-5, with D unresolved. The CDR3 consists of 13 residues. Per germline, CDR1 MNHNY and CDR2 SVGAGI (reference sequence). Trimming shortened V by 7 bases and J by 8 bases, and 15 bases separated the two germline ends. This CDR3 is CASNQFSGEPQHF. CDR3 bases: TGTGCCAGCAATCAGTTCTCTGGGGAGCCCCAGCATTTT.

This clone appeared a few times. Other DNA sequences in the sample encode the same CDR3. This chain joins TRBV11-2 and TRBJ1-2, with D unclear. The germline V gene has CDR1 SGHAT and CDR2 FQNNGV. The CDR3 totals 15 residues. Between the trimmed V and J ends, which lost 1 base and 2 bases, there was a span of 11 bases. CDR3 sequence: CASSLVPGWNYGYTF. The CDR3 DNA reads TGTGCCAGCAGCTTAGTTCCGGGATGGAACTATGGCTACACCTTC.

CDR3 nucleotide sequence: TGTGCCACCAGCAGAGATGCAGGAATTTATGGCTACACCTTC. It is translated as CATSRDAGIYGYTF. The chain is built from TRBV15 and TRBJ1-2; D is ambiguous. The CDR3 totals 14 residues. V gave up 0 bases and J gave up 5 bases, with 10 bases separating them. Per the germline V gene, CDR1 is LNHNV and CDR2 is YYDKDF (reference sequence).

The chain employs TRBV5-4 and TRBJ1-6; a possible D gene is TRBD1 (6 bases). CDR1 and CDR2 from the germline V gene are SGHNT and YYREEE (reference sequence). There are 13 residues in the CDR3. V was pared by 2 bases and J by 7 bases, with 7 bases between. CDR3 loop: CASSFTGNSPLHF. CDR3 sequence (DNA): TGTGCCAGCAGCTTTACAGGGAATTCACCCCTCCACTTT.

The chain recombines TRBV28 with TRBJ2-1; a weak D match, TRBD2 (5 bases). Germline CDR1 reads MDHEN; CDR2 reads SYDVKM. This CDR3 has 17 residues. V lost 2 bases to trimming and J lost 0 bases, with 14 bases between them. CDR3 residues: CASSLVGNGRSYNEQFF. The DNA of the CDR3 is TGTGCCAGCAGTTTAGTCGGGAACGGCCGCTCCTACAATGAGCAGTTCTTC. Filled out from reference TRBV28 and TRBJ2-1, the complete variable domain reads DVKVTQSSRYLVKRTGEKVFLECVQDMDHENMFWYRQDPGLGLRLIYFSYDVKMKEKGDIPEGYSVSREKKERFSLILESASTNQTSMYLCASSLVGNGRSYNEQFFGPGTRLTVL.

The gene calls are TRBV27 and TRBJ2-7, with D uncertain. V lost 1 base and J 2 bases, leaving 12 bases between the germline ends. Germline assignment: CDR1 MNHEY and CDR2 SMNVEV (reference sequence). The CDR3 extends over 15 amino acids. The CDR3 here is CASSLLVSGPYEQYF. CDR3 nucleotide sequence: TGTGCCAGCAGTTTATTAGTTTCGGGTCCCTACGAGCAGTACTTC.

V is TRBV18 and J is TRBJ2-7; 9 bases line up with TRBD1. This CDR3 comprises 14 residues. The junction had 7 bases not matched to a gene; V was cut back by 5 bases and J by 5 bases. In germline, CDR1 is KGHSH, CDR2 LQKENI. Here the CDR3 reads CASSKLGQGHEQYF. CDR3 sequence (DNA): TGTGCCAGCTCAAAGTTGGGACAGGGTCACGAGCAGTACTTC. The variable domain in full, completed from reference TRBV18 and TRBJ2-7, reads NAGVMQNPRHLVRRRGQEARLRCSPMKGHSHVYWYRQLPEEGLKFMVYLQKENIIDESGMPKERFSAEFPKEGPSILRIQQVVRGDSAAYFCASSKLGQGHEQYFGPGTRLTVT.

Written as DNA, the CDR3 is TGTGCCAGCAGCTCCGAGTGGCAGGGCTGGTATGGCTACACCTTC. It specifies CASSSEWQGWYGYTF. The chain couples TRBV5-6 to TRBJ1-2, with D maybe TRBD1 (5 bases). There are 15 residues in the CDR3. Germline lookup yields CDR1 SGHDT and CDR2 YYEEEE. V shed 3 bases and J shed 5 bases, with 17 bases lying between them.

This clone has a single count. The chain's CDR3 is CASSVGTTTEAFF. The CDR3 nucleotides read TGTGCCAGCAGCGTAGGCACGACCACTGAAGCTTTCTTT. This chain joins TRBV9 and TRBJ1-1; the D is unclear. The V end was cut by 0 bases, the J end by 4 bases, with 7 bases between. This CDR3 contains 13 residues. Germline values: CDR1 SGDLS, CDR2 YYNGEE. The full variable domain, with the rest looked up from reference TRBV9 and TRBJ1-1, is DSGVTQTPKHLITATGQRVTLRCSPRSGDLSVYWYQQSLDQGLQFLIQYYNGEERAKGNILERFSAQQFPDLHSELNLSSLELGDSALYFCASSVGTTTEAFFGQGTRLTVV.

The CDR3: CASGNYDRTYEQYF. In DNA, the CDR3 is TGTGCCAGCGGGAATTACGACAGAACCTACGAGCAGTACTTC. J is TRBJ2-7 and V is TRBV19; possibly TRBD1 or TRBD2 for D (5 bases each). Trimming shortened V by 9 bases and J by 2 bases, and 17 bases separated the two germline ends. CDR3 length: 14 amino acids. Germline V lookup: CDR1 LNHDA, CDR2 SQIVND (reference sequence).